This is a list of T cell receptor beta chains from one sample in a study of tumor-infiltrating lymphocytes in glioblastoma multiforme. TCRdb re-called the multiplex PCR reads through MiXCR, storing one row per CDR3 protein. Of about 15,000 distinct CDR3 sequences listed, under 85% are singletons. The source material was brain tumor tissue. Every receptor here comes from a male donor with glioblastoma. The CDR3 runs from the conserved cysteine through the conserved F or W. A D gene is named only where the DNA matches it firmly. Clone size is stated in some rows and not others, as once, few, many or a class when expanded.

d_call clone_size j_call v_call cdr3_aa cdr3_nt
NA NA TRBJ1-1 TRBV20-1 CSAGDGGGLGSEVFF TGCAGTGCTGGAGACGGGGGGGGACTTGGGTCTGAAGTTTTCTTT
NA NA TRBJ2-7 TRBV29-1 CSVARAIDEQYF TGCAGCGTTGCCAGGGCTATAGACGAGCAGTACTTC
NA NA TRBJ1-1 TRBV11-2 CASSLDHPGGVMNTEAFF TGTGCCAGCAGCTTAGATCATCCGGGGGGCGTTATGAACACTGAAGCTTTCTTT
TRBD2 many TRBJ2-7 TRBV11-2 CASSLTSGPYEQYF TGTGCCAGCAGCTTAACTAGCGGGCCCTACGAGCAGTACTTC
NA many TRBJ2-7 TRBV11-2 CASSPPGEPYEQYF TGTGCCAGCAGCCCGCCGGGAGAGCCCTACGAGCAGTACTTC
NA NA TRBJ2-1 TRBV11-3 CASSPAAYWQFF TGTGCCAGCAGCCCAGCCGCGTATTGGCAGTTCTTC
TRBD2 few TRBJ2-7 TRBV11-2 CASSFQISGYEQYF TGTGCCAGCAGCTTTCAAATTAGCGGGTACGAGCAGTACTTC
NA NA TRBJ2-2 TRBV20-1 CSARDWTKSNTGELFF TGCAGTGCTAGAGATTGGACCAAGTCGAACACCGGGGAGCTGTTTTTT
TRBD1 NA TRBJ2-7 TRBV11-2 CAISWDRGTSTYEQYF TGTGCCATCAGCTGGGACAGGGGGACATCGACCTACGAGCAATACTTC
NA many TRBJ2-1 TRBV4-1 CASSHPTDEQFF TGCGCCAGCAGCCATCCGACAGATGAGCAGTTCTTC
TRBD1 NA TRBJ2-2 TRBV28 CANSPGQWSGELSF TGTGCCAACAGTCCGGGACAGTGGTCCGGGGAGCTGTCTTTT
NA NA TRBJ2-5 TRBV7-9 CASRDTGSRTQETQYF TGTGCCAGCAGGGATACCGGGTCCCGGACCCAAGAGACCCAGTACTTC
NA NA TRBJ2-7 TRBV20-1 CSASDPNGSVYKQYF TGCAGTGCCAGCGACCCCAACGGGAGTGTCTACAAGCAGTACTTC
NA NA TRBJ2-1 TRBV13 CASSLGVLALNEQFF TGTGCCAGCAGCTTAGGAGTACTAGCCTTGAATGAGCAGTTCTTC
NA NA TRBJ1-2 TRBV6-1 CASREDGYTF TGTGCCAGCAGGGAAGATGGCTACACCTTC
TRBD2 NA TRBJ2-7 TRBV20-1 CSARGLTGGLYERYF TGCAGTGCTAGAGGGCTAACGGGAGGGTTGTACGAGCGGTATTTC
NA few TRBJ1-1 TRBV11-3 CASSLDPGQSEAFF TGTGCCAGCAGCTTAGACCCTGGCCAGTCTGAAGCTTTCTTT
TRBD2 few TRBJ2-1 TRBV11-2 CASSLDGTTNEQFF TGTGCCAGCAGCTTAGATGGGACTACCAATGAGCAGTTCTTC
TRBD1 NA TRBJ2-3 TRBV11-3 CASSPGAYRGHDTQYF TGTGCCAGCAGCCCTGGCGCCTACAGGGGCCATGATACGCAGTATTTT
NA NA TRBJ1-1 TRBV4-3 CASSQDEGYLTEAFF TGCGCCAGCAGCCAAGATGAGGGGTACTTGACTGAAGCTTTCTTT
NA NA TRBJ2-7 TRBV7-8 CASSATGLGTAYEQYF TGTGCCAGCAGCGCGACGGGGCTCGGGACCGCCTACGAGCAGTACTTC
TRBD1 once TRBJ1-1 TRBV28 CASSPIQGEGEAFF TGTGCCAGCAGCCCTATTCAGGGGGAGGGTGAAGCTTTCTTT
NA NA TRBJ2-5 TRBV11-2 CASSLDLRGGQETQYF TGTGCCAGCAGCTTAGATCTCAGGGGCGGTCAAGAGACCCAGTACTTC
TRBD1 NA TRBJ2-1 TRBV29-1 CSLGQGEPYNEQFF TGCAGCCTCGGCCAGGGGGAGCCCTACAATGAGCAGTTCTTC
NA NA TRBJ1-2 TRBV20-1 CSARDPGPIYGYTF TGCAGTGCTAGAGATCCAGGGCCCATCTATGGCTACACCTTC
TRBD1 NA TRBJ1-6 TRBV29-1 CSVVRDRESHRHF TGCAGCGTTGTCAGGGACAGAGAATCACACCGCCACTTT
TRBD2 NA TRBJ2-3 TRBV20-1 CIASPPGLAGGPSSTDTQYF TGCATTGCTAGTCCCCCCGGACTAGCGGGAGGGCCGAGTAGCACAGATACTCAGTATTTT
NA many TRBJ2-7 TRBV5-1 CASSWGRLYEQYF TGCGCCAGCAGCTGGGGTAGACTCTACGAGCAGTACTTC
NA many TRBJ2-7 TRBV14 CASSQVRRYEQYF TGTGCCAGCAGCCAAGTCAGGCGCTACGAGCAGTACTTC
NA once TRBJ2-3 TRBV20-1 CSAVTRHHLTDRQYF TGCAGTGCGGTAACGAGACACCATCTCACAGATAGGCAGTATTTT
NA NA TRBJ2-5 TRBV14 CASSQVGELTQYF TGTGCCAGCAGCCAAGTTGGGGAGCTGACCCAGTACTTC
NA NA TRBJ1-4 TRBV11-2 CASSLDREKLFF TGTGCCAGCAGTTTGGATAGAGAAAAACTGTTTTTT
TRBD2 NA TRBJ2-2 TRBV11-2 CASSPIAGAGGELFF TGTGCCAGCAGCCCGATAGCGGGAGCGGGCGGGGAGCTGTTTTTT
NA NA TRBJ2-7 TRBV11-2 CASSPGTLREQHF TGTGCCAGTAGCCCAGGGACCCTCAGAGAGCAGCACTTC
TRBD2 NA TRBJ2-7 TRBV6-2/TRBV6-3 CASRSGGTSYEQYF TGTGCCAGCAGGTCGGGGGGGACCTCTTACGAGCAGTACTTC
NA few TRBJ1-2 TRBV11-1 CASSPAGINEGYTF TGTGCCAGCAGCCCCGCCGGGATCAATGAAGGCTACACCTTC
TRBD1 NA TRBJ1-1 TRBV11-2 CASSFYRGEGVNTEAFF TGTGCCAGCAGCTTCTACAGGGGCGAGGGTGTGAACACTGAAGCTTTCTTT
NA NA TRBJ1-1 TRBV10-3 CAATNRNTEAFF TGTGCCGCCACCAACAGAAACACAGAAGCTTTCTTT
TRBD2 NA TRBJ2-1 TRBV11-3 CASSLDGGSSYNEQFF TGTGCCAGCAGCTTAGACGGCGGGAGCTCCTACAATGAGCAGTTCTTC
TRBD1 NA TRBJ1-2 TRBV6-1 CASSGKDRGNYGYTF TGTGCAAGCAGTGGCAAGGACAGGGGGAACTATGGCTACACCTTC